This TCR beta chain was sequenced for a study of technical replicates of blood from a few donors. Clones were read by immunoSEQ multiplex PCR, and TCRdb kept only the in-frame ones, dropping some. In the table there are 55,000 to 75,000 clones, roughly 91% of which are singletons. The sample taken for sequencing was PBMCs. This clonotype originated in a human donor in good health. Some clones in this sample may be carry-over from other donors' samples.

The CDR3 loop is CASSLARENIQYF. CDR3 DNA: TGTGCCAGCAGCTTAGCTCGGGAAAACATTCAGTACTTC. The chain carries TRBV7-2 and TRBJ2-4; no firm D call. Trimming pared 0 bases from V and 5 bases from J, leaving 5 bases between. The CDR3 is made up of 13 amino acids. From germline, CDR1 is SGHTA and CDR2 FQGNSA. The full variable domain, rest sourced from reference TRBV7-2 and TRBJ2-4, is GAGVSQSPSNKVTEKGKDVELRCDPISGHTALYWYRQSLGQGLEFLIYFQGNSAPDKSGLPSDRFSAERTGGSVSTLTIQRTQQEDSAVYLCASSLARENIQYFGAGTRLSVL.